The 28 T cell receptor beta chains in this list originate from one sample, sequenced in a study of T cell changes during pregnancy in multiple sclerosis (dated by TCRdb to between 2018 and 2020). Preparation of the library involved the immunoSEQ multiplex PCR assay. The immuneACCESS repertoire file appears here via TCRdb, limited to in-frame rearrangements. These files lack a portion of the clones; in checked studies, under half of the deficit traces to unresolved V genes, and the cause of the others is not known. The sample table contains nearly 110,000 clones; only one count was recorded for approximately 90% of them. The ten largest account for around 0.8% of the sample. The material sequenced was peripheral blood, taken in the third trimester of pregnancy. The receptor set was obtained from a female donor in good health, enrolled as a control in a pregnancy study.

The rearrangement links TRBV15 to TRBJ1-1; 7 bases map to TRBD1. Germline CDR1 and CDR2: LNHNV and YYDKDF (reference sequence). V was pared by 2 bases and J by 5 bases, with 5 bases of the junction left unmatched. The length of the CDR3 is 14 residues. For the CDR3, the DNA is TGTGCCACCAGCAGACGTACAGGGGATACTGAAGCTTTCTTT. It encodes CATSRRTGDTEAFF.

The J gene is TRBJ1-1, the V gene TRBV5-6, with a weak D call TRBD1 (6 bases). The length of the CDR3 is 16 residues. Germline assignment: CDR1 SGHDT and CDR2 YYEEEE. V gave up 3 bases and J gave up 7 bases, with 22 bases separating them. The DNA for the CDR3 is TGTGCCAGCAGCTCTTTAGGACAGACGAATTTTGATGAAGCTTTCTTT. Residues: CASSSLGQTNFDEAFF.

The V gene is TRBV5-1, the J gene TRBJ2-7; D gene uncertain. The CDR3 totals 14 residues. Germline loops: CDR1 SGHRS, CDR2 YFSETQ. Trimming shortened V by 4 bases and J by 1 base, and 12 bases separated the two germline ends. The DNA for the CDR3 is TGCGCCAGCAGCCTTGGTTGGGCGTCCTACGAGCAGTACTTC. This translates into CASSLGWASYEQYF.

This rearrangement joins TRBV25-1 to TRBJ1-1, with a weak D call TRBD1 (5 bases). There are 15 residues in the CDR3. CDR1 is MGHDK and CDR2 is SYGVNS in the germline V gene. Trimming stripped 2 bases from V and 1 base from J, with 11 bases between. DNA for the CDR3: TGTGCCAGCAGTGAAGATCAGGGTACGAACACTGAAGCTTTCTTT. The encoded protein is CASSEDQGTNTEAFF.

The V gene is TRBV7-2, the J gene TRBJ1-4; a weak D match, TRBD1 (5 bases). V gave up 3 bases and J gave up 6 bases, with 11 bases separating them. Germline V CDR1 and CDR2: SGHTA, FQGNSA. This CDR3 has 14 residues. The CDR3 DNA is TGTGCCAGCAGCTTGCGGGGGATCGATGAAAAACTGTTTTTT. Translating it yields CASSLRGIDEKLFF.

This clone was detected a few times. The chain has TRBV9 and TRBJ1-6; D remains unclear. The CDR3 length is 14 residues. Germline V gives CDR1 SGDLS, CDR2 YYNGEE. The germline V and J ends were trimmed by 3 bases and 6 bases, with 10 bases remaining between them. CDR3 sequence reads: CASSGDTFNSPLHF. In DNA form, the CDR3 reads TGTGCCAGCAGCGGCGACACCTTTAATTCACCCCTCCACTTT.

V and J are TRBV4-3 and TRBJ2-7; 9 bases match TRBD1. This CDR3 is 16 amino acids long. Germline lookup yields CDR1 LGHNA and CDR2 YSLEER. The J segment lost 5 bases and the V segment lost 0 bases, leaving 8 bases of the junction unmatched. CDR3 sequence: CASSQDRRTGAHEQYF. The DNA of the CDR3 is TGCGCCAGCAGCCAAGATCGACGGACAGGGGCCCACGAGCAGTACTTC.

CDR3 DNA sequence: TGTGCCAGAAATCAAGACGGGAGCTCCTACAATGAGCAGTTCTTC. Encoded protein: CARNQDGSSYNEQFF. The chain combines TRBV2 with TRBJ2-1; maybe TRBD2 (6 bases). CDR1 and CDR2 from the germline V gene are SNHLY and FYNNEI. CDR3 length: 15 amino acids. The V gene lost 9 bases and the J gene lost 0 bases, with 15 bases spanning the gap.

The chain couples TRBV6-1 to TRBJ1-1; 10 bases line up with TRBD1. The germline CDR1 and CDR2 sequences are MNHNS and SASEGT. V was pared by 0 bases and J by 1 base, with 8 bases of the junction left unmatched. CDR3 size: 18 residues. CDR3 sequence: CASSEAPTGGRGNTEAFF. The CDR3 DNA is TGTGCCAGCAGTGAAGCTCCGACAGGGGGCAGAGGGAACACTGAAGCTTTCTTT.

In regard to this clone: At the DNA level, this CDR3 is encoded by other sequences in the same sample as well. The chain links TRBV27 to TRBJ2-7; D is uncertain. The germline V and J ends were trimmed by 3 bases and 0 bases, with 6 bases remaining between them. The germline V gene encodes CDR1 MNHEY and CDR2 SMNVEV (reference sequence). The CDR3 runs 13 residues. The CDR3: CASSLGLSYEQYF. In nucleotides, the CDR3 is TGTGCCAGCAGTTTGGGCCTCTCCTACGAGCAGTACTTC.

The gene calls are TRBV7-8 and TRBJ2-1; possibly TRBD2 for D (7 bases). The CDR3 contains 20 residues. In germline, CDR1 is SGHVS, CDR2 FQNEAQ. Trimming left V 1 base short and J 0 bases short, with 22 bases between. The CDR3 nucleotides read TGTGCCAGCAGCTTAGTCTCGGCGGGGGCCCGAAAATACTCCTACAATGAGCAGTTCTTC. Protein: CASSLVSAGARKYSYNEQFF.

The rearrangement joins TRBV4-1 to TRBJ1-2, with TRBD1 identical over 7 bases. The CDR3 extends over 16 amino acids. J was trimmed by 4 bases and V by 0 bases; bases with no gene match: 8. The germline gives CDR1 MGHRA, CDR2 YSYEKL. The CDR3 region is CASSQDPGQSFYGYTF. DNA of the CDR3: TGCGCCAGCAGCCAAGACCCGGGACAGAGCTTCTATGGCTACACCTTC.

CDR3 sequence reads: CASSDTVNHSNSPLHF. The CDR3 nucleotides are TGCGCCAGCAGTGACACGGTGAACCATTCTAATTCACCCCTCCACTTT. The V and J genes are TRBV10-2 and TRBJ1-6; D unclear. CDR1 and CDR2 from the germline V gene are WSHSY and SAAADI. Trimming cost V 3 bases and J 6 bases, with 15 bases left between them. The CDR3 covers 16 residues.

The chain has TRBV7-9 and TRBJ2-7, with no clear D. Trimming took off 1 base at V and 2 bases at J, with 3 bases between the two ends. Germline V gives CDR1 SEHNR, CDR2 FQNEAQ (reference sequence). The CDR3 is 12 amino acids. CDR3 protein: CASSLDTYEQYF. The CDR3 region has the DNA TGTGCCAGCAGCTTAGATACCTACGAGCAGTACTTC.

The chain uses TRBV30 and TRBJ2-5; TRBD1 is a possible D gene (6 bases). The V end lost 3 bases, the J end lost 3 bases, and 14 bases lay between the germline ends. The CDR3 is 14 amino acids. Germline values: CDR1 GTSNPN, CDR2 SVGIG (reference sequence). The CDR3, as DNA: TGTGCCTGGAGCTCCGGCAGGGGCAAAGAGACCCAGTACTTC. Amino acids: CAWSSGRGKETQYF.

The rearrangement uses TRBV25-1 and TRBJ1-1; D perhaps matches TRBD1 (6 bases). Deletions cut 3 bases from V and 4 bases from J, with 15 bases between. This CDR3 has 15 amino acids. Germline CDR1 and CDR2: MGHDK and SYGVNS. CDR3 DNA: TGTGCCAGCAGTGAGACCAGGGGAGTGGGCACTGAAGCTTTCTTT. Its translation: CASSETRGVGTEAFF.

The CDR3 region has the DNA TGCGCCAGCAGCTTGGGGTCAGGGGATCAGCCCCAGCATTTT. This translates into CASSLGSGDQPQHF. This chain uses TRBV5-1 with TRBJ1-5; the D gene is possibly TRBD1 (6 bases). CDR1 and CDR2 (germline): SGHRS, YFSETQ. The CDR3 has 14 amino acids. V gave up 0 bases and J gave up 5 bases, with 9 bases separating them.

DNA for the CDR3: TGTGCCAGCAGCCCTAGGACAGGGGTAACCGGGGAGCTGTTTTTT. Amino acids: CASSPRTGVTGELFF. V is TRBV7-3 and J is TRBJ2-2; 9 positions agree with TRBD1. Germline CDR1 reads SGHTA; CDR2 reads FQGTGA. CDR3 length: 15 residues. The junction had 6 bases not matched to a gene; V was cut back by 5 bases and J by 5 bases.

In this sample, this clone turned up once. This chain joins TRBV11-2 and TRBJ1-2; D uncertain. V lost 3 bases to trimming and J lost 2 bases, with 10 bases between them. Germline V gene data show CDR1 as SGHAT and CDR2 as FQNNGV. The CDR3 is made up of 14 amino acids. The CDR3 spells CASSLDLINYGYTF. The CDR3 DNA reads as TGTGCCAGCAGCTTGGACTTGATCAACTATGGCTACACCTTC.

For the CDR3, the DNA is TGCGCCAGCAGCCAAGGTTTAGTCTTGCAAAGCTCCTACGAGCAGTACTTC. It specifies CASSQGLVLQSSYEQYF. The rearrangement links TRBV4-3 to TRBJ2-7; D uncertain. The CDR3 consists of 17 residues. Trimming took off 1 base at V and 0 bases at J, with 16 bases between the two ends. Germline CDR1 LGHNA, CDR2 YSLEER.

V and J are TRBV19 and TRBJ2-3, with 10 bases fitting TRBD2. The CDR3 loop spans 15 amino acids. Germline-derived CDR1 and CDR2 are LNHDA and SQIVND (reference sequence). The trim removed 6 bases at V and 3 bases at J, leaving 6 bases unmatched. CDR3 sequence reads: CASSPLLAGTDTQYF. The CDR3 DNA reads TGTGCCAGTAGCCCCCTACTAGCGGGAACAGATACGCAGTATTTT.

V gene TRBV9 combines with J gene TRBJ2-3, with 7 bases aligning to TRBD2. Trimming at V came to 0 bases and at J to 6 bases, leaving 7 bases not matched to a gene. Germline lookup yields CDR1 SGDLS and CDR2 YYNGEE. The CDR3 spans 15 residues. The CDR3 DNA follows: TGTGCCAGCAGCGTAGGCGCGGGGGAGAAGGATACGCAGTATTTT. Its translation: CASSVGAGEKDTQYF.

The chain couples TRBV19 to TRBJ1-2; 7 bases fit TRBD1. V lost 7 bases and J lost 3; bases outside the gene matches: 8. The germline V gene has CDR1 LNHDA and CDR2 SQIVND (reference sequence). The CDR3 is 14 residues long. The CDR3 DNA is TGTGCCAGTACCTCAGGGGGGACAGACTATGGCTACACCTTC. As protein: CASTSGGTDYGYTF.

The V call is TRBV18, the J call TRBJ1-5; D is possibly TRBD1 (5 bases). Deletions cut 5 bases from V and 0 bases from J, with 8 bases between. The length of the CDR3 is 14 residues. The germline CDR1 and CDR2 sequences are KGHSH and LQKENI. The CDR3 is CASSRGNSNQPQHF. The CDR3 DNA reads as TGTGCCAGCTCAAGGGGAAATAGCAATCAGCCCCAGCATTTT.

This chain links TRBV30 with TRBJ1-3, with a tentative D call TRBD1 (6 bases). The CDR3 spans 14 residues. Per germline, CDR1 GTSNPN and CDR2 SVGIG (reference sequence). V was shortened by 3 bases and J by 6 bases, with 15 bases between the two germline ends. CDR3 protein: CAWRATGWENTIYF. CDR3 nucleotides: TGTGCCTGGAGAGCCACAGGGTGGGAAAACACCATATATTTT. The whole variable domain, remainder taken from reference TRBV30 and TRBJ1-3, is SQTIHQWPATLVQPVGSPLSLECTVEGTSNPNLYWYRQAAGRGLQLLFYSVGIGQISSEVPQNLSASRPQDRQFILSSKKLLLSDSGFYLCAWRATGWENTIYFGEGSWLTVV.

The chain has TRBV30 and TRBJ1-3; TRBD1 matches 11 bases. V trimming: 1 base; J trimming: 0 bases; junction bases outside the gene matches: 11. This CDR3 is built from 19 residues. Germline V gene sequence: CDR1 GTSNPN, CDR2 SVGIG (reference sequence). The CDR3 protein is CAWSATGTGGSYSGNTIYF. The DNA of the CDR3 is TGTGCCTGGAGTGCAACCGGGACAGGGGGTTCCTACTCTGGAAACACCATATATTTT. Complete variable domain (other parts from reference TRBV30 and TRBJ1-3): SQTIHQWPATLVQPVGSPLSLECTVEGTSNPNLYWYRQAAGRGLQLLFYSVGIGQISSEVPQNLSASRPQDRQFILSSKKLLLSDSGFYLCAWSATGTGGSYSGNTIYFGEGSWLTVV.

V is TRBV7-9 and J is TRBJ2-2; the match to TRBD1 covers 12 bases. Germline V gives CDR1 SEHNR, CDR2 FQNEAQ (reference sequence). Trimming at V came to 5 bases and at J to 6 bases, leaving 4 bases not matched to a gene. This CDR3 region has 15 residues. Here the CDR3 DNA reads TGTGCCAGCAGCGCGGGACAGGGGGCAGCCGGGGAGCTGTTTTTT. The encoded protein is CASSAGQGAAGELFF.

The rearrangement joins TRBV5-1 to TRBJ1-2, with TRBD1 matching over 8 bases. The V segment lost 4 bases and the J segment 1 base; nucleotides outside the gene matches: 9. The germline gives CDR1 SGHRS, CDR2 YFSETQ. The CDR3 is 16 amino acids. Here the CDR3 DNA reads TGCGCCAGCAGCGCCCGGGACAGGACCATTAACTATGGCTACACCTTC. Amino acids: CASSARDRTINYGYTF.